The source of this TCR beta chain is a study of blood T cell repertoires in COVID-19. Trimming cost V 5 bases and J 4 bases; bases outside gene matches: 4. CDR1 is SGHTA and CDR2 is FQGNSA in the germline V gene. This CDR3 spans 14 amino acids. Here immunoSEQ multiplex PCR was the method, and the copy in TCRdb shows in-frame clones only, minus some. The sample contains 200,000 to 250,000 clones, over 80% of which appear only once. The material sequenced was peripheral blood. The chain couples TRBV7-2 to TRBJ2-3, with 9 bases lining up with TRBD2. The TCR was taken from a man under 40 who had recovered from COVID-19. This CDR3 reads CASSTRTSADTQYF. The CDR3 DNA follows: TGTGCCAGCAGCACACGGACTAGCGCAGATACGCAGTATTTT.